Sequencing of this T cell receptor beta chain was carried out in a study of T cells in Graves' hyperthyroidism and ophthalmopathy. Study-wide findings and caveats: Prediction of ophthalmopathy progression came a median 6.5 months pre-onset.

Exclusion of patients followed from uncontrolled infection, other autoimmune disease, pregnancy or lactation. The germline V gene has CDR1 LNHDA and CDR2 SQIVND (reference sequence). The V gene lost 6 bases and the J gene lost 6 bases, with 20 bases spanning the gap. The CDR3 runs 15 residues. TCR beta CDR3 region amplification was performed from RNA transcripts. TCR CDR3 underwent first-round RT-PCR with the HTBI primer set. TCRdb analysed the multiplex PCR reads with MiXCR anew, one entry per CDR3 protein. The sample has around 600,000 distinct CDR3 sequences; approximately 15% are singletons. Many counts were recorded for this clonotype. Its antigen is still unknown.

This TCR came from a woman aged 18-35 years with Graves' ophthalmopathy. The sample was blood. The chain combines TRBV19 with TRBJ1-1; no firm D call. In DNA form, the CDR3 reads TGTGCCAGTAGGTGGGCCTTTCTTTCGGCGGCTGAAGCTTTCTTT. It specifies CASRWAFLSAAEAFF.